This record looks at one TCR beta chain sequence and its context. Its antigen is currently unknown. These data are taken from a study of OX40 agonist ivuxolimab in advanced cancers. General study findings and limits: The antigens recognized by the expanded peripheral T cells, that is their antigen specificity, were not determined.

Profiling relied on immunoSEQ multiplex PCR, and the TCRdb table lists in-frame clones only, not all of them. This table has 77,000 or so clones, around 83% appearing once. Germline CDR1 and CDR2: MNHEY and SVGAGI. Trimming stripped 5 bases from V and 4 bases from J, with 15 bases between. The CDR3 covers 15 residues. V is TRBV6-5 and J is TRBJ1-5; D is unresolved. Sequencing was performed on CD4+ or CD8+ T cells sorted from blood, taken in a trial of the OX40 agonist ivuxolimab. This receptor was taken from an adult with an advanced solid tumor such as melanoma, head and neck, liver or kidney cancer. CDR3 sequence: CASSGRAQGNQPQHF. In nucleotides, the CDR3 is TGTGCCAGCAGTGGGCGGGCACAAGGTAATCAGCCCCAGCATTTT.